Listed here are 22 T cell receptor beta chains from one sample, sequenced in a study of early T cells in non-severe SARS-CoV-2 infection. Each CDR3 protein gets one entry after TCRdb re-called the 5' RACE reads with MiXCR. The sample holds 50,000 to 70,000 distinct CDR3 sequences, approximately 12% seen once. The sequencing sample was made of whole blood. Source of these receptors: an adult who was a healthcare worker with PCR-confirmed SARS-CoV-2 infection or an uninfected control (not recorded which).

The chain has TRBV3-1 and TRBJ1-6; D is perhaps TRBD1 (6 bases). The CDR3 is 13 residues long. V was cut by 4 bases and J by 13 bases, with 14 bases left in between. CDR1 is LGHDT, CDR2 YNNKEL, per germline (reference sequence). CDR3 loop: CASSLGQFIPLHF. The DNA for the CDR3 is TGTGCCAGCAGCCTCGGACAGTTTATCCCCCTCCACTTT. The entire variable domain, with the rest obtained from reference TRBV3-1 and TRBJ1-6, is as follows: DTAVSQTPKYLVTQMGNDKSIKCEQNLGHDTMYWYKQDSKKFLKIMFSYNNKELIINETVPNRFSPKSPDKAHLNLHINSLELGDSAVYFCASSLGQFIPLHFGNGTRLTVT.

This clonotype occurred many times. The V call is TRBV11-2, the J call TRBJ2-7, with 8 bases aligning to TRBD1. V shed 5 bases and J 5 bases; nucleotides not matched to a gene: 11. This CDR3 has 15 residues. CDR1 SGHAT and CDR2 FQNNGV come from the germline V gene. The CDR3 DNA sequence: TGTGCCAGCAGCATCCGGACAGGGCAGTTCCACGAGCAGTACTTC. It yields the protein CASSIRTGQFHEQYF.

This clonotype was recorded at least ten times. The chain uses TRBV6-5 and TRBJ2-2; 11 nucleotides match TRBD1. CDR3 size: 18 residues. Germline trimming cut 0 bases from V and 0 bases from J; bases unmatched to any gene: 3. The germline V gene encodes CDR1 MNHEY and CDR2 SVGAGI. CDR3 nucleotide sequence: TGTGCCAGCAGTTACTCAGGACAGGGGGCAACGAACACCGGGGAGCTGTTTTTT. It codes for CASSYSGQGATNTGELFF.

This clonotype came up a few times. The rearrangement joins TRBV27 to TRBJ1-1; 10 bases line up with TRBD1. CDR3 length: 16 residues. V shed 5 bases, J shed 4 bases, and the junction held 10 bases outside the gene matches. Germline assignment: CDR1 MNHEY and CDR2 SMNVEV (reference sequence). CDR3 residues: CASSPRQGALGTEAFF. CDR3 coding DNA: TGTGCCAGCAGTCCCAGACAGGGGGCTCTAGGCACTGAAGCTTTCTTT.

This CDR3 reads CASSQDGTGGNYNEQFF. The DNA of the CDR3 is TGCGCCAGCAGCCAAGATGGGACAGGGGGTAACTACAATGAGCAGTTCTTC. V gene TRBV4-3 combines with J gene TRBJ2-1; TRBD1 aligns across 11 bases. The junction had 4 bases not matched to a gene; V was cut back by 0 bases and J by 3 bases. This CDR3 has 17 amino acids. The germline V gene has CDR1 LGHNA and CDR2 YSLEER.

This clonotype has just a few counts. The chain couples TRBV12-3 or TRBV12-4 to TRBJ2-7, with D possibly called TRBD1 or TRBD2 (5 bases each). V lost 3 bases to trimming and J lost 6 bases, with 15 bases between them. The CDR3 extends over 14 amino acids. The CDR3 nucleotides read TGTGCCAGCAGTTTCCGTCAAGCCGGGGCCGAGCAGTACTTC. Its translation is CASSFRQAGAEQYF.

On this clonotype: This sequence may be a read error, since a much larger clone differs from it by one base. This chain uses TRBV7-9 with TRBJ1-2; no clear D. Germline V gives CDR1 SEHNR, CDR2 FQNEAQ (reference sequence). The CDR3 length is 13 residues. In DNA form, the CDR3 reads TGTGCCAGCAGCCCACAAGACCAGTATGGCTGCACCTTC. Protein sequence: CASSPQDQYGCTF. The variable domain in full, completed from reference TRBV7-9 and TRBJ1-2, reads DTGVSQNPRHKITKRGQNVTFRCDPISEHNRLYWYRQTLGQGPEFLTYFQNEAQLEKSRLLSDRFSAERPKGSFSTLEIQRTEQGDSAMYLCASSPQDQYGCTFGSGTRLTVV.

The genes are TRBV29-1 and TRBJ1-1, with a weak D call TRBD1 (6 bases). V lost 4 bases and J lost 3, with 24 bases in between. Germline V gene lookup returns CDR1 SQVTM and CDR2 ANQGSEA. This CDR3 has 17 residues. The CDR3 nucleotides are TGCAGCGTTGTTCCAGGGGCCGGTCATGCAAGTCACACTGAAGCTTTCTTT. As protein: CSVVPGAGHASHTEAFF. Filled out from reference TRBV29-1 and TRBJ1-1, the complete variable domain reads SAVISQKPSRDICQRGTSLTIQCQVDSQVTMMFWYRQQPGQSLTLIATANQGSEATYESGFVIDKFPISRPNLTFSTLTVSNMSPEDSSIYLCSVVPGAGHASHTEAFFGQGTRLTVV.

This clonotype was observed at least ten times. This chain connects TRBV9 to TRBJ1-6; D is unclear. Looked up from germline, CDR1 is SGDLS and CDR2 is YYNGEE. The CDR3 has 17 residues. V lost 1 base and J 7 bases, leaving 18 bases between the germline ends. The CDR3 bases are TGTGCCAGCAGCGTATACCCGCTTTGGCAGCCCAATTCACCCCTCCACTTT. It encodes CASSVYPLWQPNSPLHF.

This clonotype came up many times. CDR3 in DNA: TGTGCCAGCAGCTTCCTCCGACAGGGGGACTATGGCTACACCTTC. It codes for CASSFLRQGDYGYTF. This chain connects TRBV11-2 to TRBJ1-2; 9 bases match TRBD1. J lost 3 bases, V lost 3 bases, and 5 bases had no gene match. The length of the CDR3 is 15 residues. Germline loops: CDR1 SGHAT, CDR2 FQNNGV.

This clonotype was counted many times. The J gene is TRBJ2-1, the V gene TRBV7-9; 7 nucleotides match TRBD2. Per germline, CDR1 SEHNR and CDR2 FQNEAQ (reference sequence). The ends lost 4 bases at V and 5 bases at J; junction bases unmatched: 8. The CDR3 has 15 residues. CDR3 loop: CASSSTRDYHNEQFF. For the CDR3, the DNA is TGTGCCAGCAGCTCTACTAGGGACTACCACAATGAGCAGTTCTTC.

Points on this clonotype: A read error may explain this, as a much larger clone is one base away. J is TRBJ2-5 and V is TRBV11-2; 8 bases fit TRBD2. There are 13 residues in the CDR3. Per germline, CDR1 SGHAT and CDR2 FQNNGV. CDR3 in DNA: TGTGCCAGCGGCTTAGTGAACGGGGGGGACCGGTACTTC. It specifies CASGLVNGGDRYF.

This clonotype showed up many times. The chain links TRBV10-1 to TRBJ1-2; the match to TRBD1 covers 7 bases. Germline V gene sequence: CDR1 WNHNN, CDR2 SYGVQD (reference sequence). V dropped 0 bases and J dropped 6; count of bases not matched to a gene: 4. The CDR3 loop spans 14 amino acids. CDR3 DNA: TGCGCCAGCAGTGAGTCAGAAGGGGGCCATGGCTACACCTTC. Protein sequence: CASSESEGGHGYTF.

This chain links TRBV20-1 with TRBJ1-5; D remains ambiguous. CDR3 length: 14 amino acids. V lost 3 bases and J 2 bases, leaving 11 bases between the germline ends. CDR1 DFQATT and CDR2 SNEGSKA come from the germline V gene (reference sequence). CDR3 sequence reads: CSARTPLRNQPQHF. CDR3 in DNA: TGCAGTGCTAGGACCCCTCTGCGCAATCAGCCCCAGCATTTT.

The genes are TRBV10-3 and TRBJ1-1; the D is unclear. Deletions cut 3 bases from V and 0 bases from J, with 20 bases between. CDR1 is ENHRY and CDR2 is SYGVKD in the germline V gene. The CDR3 sequence is 18 residues long. This chain's CDR3 is CAISESRRRGLMNTEAFF. Written as DNA, the CDR3 is TGTGCCATCAGTGAATCAAGGCGGAGAGGCCTCATGAACACTGAAGCTTTCTTT.

This clonotype was detected ten times or more. The V gene is TRBV20-1, the J gene TRBJ1-5, with 9 bases identical to TRBD1. V was clipped by 3 bases and J by 2 bases; unmatched bases: 14. Germline V lookup: CDR1 DFQATT, CDR2 SNEGSKA (reference sequence). The CDR3 is 18 residues long. The CDR3 reads CSASLPGQGVGGNQPQHF. In nucleotides, the CDR3 is TGCAGTGCTAGCCTACCGGGACAGGGTGTTGGGGGCAATCAGCCCCAGCATTTT.

The chain carries TRBV12-3 or TRBV12-4 and TRBJ1-1; D perhaps matches TRBD1 (5 bases). The CDR3 extends over 14 amino acids. Trimming cost V 3 bases and J 4 bases, with 12 bases left between them. CDR3 sequence (DNA): TGTGCCAGCAGTTTCAATCCAGGGATCACTGAAGCTTTCTTT. Translated, it gives CASSFNPGITEAFF.

This clonotype was seen repeatedly, ten times or more. The chain recombines TRBV28 with TRBJ2-1, with TRBD2 identical over 10 bases. This CDR3 comprises 19 residues. Germline V gene sequence: CDR1 MDHEN, CDR2 SYDVKM. J gave up 0 bases and V 5 bases, and 13 bases lay outside the gene matches. The CDR3 region is CASSQYPSTSGDSYNEQFF. The CDR3 nucleotides are TGTGCCAGCAGTCAATACCCCAGTACTAGCGGGGACTCCTACAATGAGCAGTTCTTC. The whole variable domain, filled in from reference TRBV28 and TRBJ2-1, reads DVKVTQSSRYLVKRTGEKVFLECVQDMDHENMFWYRQDPGLGLRLIYFSYDVKMKEKGDIPEGYSVSREKKERFSLILESASTNQTSMYLCASSQYPSTSGDSYNEQFFGPGTRLTVL.

The chain links TRBV9 to TRBJ1-5; D unclear. The CDR3 runs to 14 residues. Germline CDR1 is SGDLS and CDR2 is YYNGEE. Trimming stripped 4 bases from V and 9 bases from J, with 17 bases between. The DNA of the CDR3 is TGTGCCAGCAGCCCAACTGGCTCACCCGGGCCCCAGCATTTT. This sequence encodes CASSPTGSPGPQHF.

This chain uses TRBV2 with TRBJ2-1; 11 nucleotides match TRBD2. V was clipped by 7 bases and J by 5 bases; unmatched bases: 10. This CDR3 region has 16 residues. CDR1 and CDR2 (germline): SNHLY, FYNNEI. In DNA form, the CDR3 reads TGTGCCAGCAAGGCTAGCGGGGGGAAAGGCAACAATGAGCAGTTCTTC. Its translation: CASKASGGKGNNEQFF.

This clonotype was detected many times. V is TRBV4-3 and J is TRBJ1-2; 9 bases map to TRBD1. V lost 4 bases and J lost 6; bases outside the gene matches: 6. The CDR3 is 14 amino acids. The germline V gene has CDR1 LGHNA and CDR2 YSLEER. The CDR3 sequence is CASSPGWTGDGYTF. In DNA form, the CDR3 reads TGCGCCAGCAGCCCAGGATGGACAGGGGATGGCTACACCTTC.

The V and J genes are TRBV29-1 and TRBJ1-3; D may be TRBD1 (5 bases). V gave up 4 bases and J gave up 0 bases, with 10 bases separating them. Germline V gene sequence: CDR1 SQVTM, CDR2 ANQGSEA. The CDR3 spans 14 residues. The CDR3 DNA follows: TGCAGCGTTGTCGGGGGGAGCTCTGGAAACACCATATATTTT. Amino acids: CSVVGGSSGNTIYF. Full variable domain (remainder filled in from reference TRBV29-1 and TRBJ1-3): SAVISQKPSRDICQRGTSLTIQCQVDSQVTMMFWYRQQPGQSLTLIATANQGSEATYESGFVIDKFPISRPNLTFSTLTVSNMSPEDSSIYLCSVVGGSSGNTIYFGEGSWLTVV.